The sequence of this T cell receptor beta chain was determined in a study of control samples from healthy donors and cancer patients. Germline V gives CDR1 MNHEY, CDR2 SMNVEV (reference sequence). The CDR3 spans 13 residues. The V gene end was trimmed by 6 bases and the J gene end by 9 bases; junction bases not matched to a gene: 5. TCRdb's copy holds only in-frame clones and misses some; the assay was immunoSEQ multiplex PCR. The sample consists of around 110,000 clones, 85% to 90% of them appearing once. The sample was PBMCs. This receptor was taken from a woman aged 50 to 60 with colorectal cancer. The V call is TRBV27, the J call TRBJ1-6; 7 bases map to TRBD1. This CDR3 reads CASRDRRTSPLHF. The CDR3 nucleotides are TGTGCCAGCAGGGACAGGCGAACTTCACCCCTCCACTTT.